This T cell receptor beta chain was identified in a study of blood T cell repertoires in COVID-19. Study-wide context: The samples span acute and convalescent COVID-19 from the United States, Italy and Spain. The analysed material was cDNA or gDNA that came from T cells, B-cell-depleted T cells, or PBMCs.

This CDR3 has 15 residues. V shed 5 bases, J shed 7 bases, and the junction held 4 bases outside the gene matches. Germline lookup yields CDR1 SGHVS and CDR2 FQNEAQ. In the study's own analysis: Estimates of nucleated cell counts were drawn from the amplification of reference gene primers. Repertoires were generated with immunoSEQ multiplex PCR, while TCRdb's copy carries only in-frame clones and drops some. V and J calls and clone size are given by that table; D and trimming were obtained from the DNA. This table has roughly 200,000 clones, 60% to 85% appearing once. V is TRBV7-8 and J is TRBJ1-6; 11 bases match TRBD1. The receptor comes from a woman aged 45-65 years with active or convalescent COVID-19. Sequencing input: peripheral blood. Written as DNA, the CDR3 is TGTGCCAGCAGCCAGGACAGGGGGCTCAATTCACCCCTCCACTTT. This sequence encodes CASSQDRGLNSPLHF.